Given below is one T cell receptor (beta chain) in context. These data come from a study of blood T cell repertoires in COVID-19. V was trimmed by 3 bases and J by 2 bases, leaving 11 bases between them. Germline CDR1 reads MGHRA; CDR2 reads YSYEKL. The CDR3 is made up of 16 amino acids. In the authors' workflow: For nucleated cells, counts were estimated from reference gene primer amplification. The data were produced by immunoSEQ multiplex PCR, yet TCRdb's version contains in-frame clones alone and is incomplete. D and trimming come from the DNA, and the V and J calls and clone size come from that table. The sample yields a few hundred thousand clones, 87% seen once. Grouping used clinical history reported by participants in a survey and questionnaire.

The sequenced material came from PBMCs or T cells enriched from blood (not recorded which). The chain has TRBV4-1 and TRBJ1-6; the D gene is possibly TRBD1 (5 bases). The receptor was derived from a woman in her twenties or thirties who had recovered from COVID-19. This CDR3 reads CASSQDTNPYNSPLHF. Here the CDR3 DNA reads TGCGCCAGCAGCCAGGACACCAACCCCTATAATTCACCCCTCCACTTT.